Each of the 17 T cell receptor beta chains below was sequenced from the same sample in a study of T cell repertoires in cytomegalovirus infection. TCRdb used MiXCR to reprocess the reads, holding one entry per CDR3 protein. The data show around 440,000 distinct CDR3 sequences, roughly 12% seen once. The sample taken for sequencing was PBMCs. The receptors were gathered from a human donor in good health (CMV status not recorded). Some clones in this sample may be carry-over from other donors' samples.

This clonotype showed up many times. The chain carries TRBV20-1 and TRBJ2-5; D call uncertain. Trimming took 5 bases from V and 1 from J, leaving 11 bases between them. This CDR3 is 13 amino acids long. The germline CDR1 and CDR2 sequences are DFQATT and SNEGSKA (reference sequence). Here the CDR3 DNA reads TGCAGTGCTCCGAAAGGGATCCAAGAGACCCAGTACTTC. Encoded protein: CSAPKGIQETQYF.

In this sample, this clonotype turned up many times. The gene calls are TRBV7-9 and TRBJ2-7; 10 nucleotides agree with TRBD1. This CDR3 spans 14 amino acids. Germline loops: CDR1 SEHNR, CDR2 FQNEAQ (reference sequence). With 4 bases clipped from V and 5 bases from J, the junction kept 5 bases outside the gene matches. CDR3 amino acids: CASSSGQGSHEQYF. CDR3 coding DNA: TGTGCCAGCAGCTCGGGACAGGGGAGCCACGAGCAGTACTTC. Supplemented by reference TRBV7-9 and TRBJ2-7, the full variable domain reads DTGVSQNPRHKITKRGQNVTFRCDPISEHNRLYWYRQTLGQGPEFLTYFQNEAQLEKSRLLSDRFSAERPKGSFSTLEIQRTEQGDSAMYLCASSSGQGSHEQYFGPGTRLTVT.

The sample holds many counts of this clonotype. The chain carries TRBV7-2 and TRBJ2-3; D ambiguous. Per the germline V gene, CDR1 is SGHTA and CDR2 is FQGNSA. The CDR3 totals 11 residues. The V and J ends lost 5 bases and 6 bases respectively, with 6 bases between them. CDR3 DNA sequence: TGTGCCAGCAGCGAGCAGGATACGCAGTATTTT. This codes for CASSEQDTQYF. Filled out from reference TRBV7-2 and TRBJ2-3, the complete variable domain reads GAGVSQSPSNKVTEKGKDVELRCDPISGHTALYWYRQSLGQGLEFLIYFQGNSAPDKSGLPSDRFSAERTGGSVSTLTIQRTQQEDSAVYLCASSEQDTQYFGPGTRLTVL.

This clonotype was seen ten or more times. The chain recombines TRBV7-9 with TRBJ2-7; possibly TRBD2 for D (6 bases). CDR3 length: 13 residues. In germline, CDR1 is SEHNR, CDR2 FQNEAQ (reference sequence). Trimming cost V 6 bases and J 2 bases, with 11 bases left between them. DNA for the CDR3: TGTGCCAGCAGGACTAGAGGAGCCTACGAGCAGTACTTC. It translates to CASRTRGAYEQYF.

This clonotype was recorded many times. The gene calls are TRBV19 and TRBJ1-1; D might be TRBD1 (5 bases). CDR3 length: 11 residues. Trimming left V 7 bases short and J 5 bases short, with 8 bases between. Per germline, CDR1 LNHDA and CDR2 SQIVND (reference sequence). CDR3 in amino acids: CASKRGTEAFF. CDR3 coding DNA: TGTGCCAGTAAAAGGGGAACTGAAGCTTTCTTT.

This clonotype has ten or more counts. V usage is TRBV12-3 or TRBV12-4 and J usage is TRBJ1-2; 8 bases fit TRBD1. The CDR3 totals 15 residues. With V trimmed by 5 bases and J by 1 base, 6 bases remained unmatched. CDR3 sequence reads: CASSSLGQVNYGYTF. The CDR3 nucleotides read TGTGCCAGCAGTAGCTTGGGACAGGTTAACTATGGCTACACCTTC.

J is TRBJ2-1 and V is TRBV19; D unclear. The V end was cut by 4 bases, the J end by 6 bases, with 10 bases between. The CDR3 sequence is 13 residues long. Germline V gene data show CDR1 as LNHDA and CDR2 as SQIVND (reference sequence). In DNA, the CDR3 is TGTGCCAGTAGTAGAGAGGTCCTCAATGAGCAGTTCTTC. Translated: CASSREVLNEQFF.

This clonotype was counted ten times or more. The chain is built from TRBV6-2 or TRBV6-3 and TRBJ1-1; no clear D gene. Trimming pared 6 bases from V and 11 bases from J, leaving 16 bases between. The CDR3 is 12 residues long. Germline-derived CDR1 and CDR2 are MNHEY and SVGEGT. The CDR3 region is CASSYRTLRAFF. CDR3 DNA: TGTGCCAGCAGCTACCGAACACTACGGGCTTTCTTT.

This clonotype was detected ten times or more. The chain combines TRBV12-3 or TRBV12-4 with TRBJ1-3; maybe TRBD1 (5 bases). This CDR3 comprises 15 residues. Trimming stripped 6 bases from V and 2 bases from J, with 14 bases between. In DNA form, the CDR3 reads TGTGCCAGCAGCAGTATCCTGACAGCTGGAAACACCATATATTTT. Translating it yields CASSSILTAGNTIYF.

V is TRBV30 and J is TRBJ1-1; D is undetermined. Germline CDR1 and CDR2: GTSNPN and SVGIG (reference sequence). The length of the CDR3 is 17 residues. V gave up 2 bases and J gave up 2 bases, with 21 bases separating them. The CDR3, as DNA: TGTGCCTGGAGTCACGGACGGGAAGCTCGGATTAACACTGAAGCTTTCTTT. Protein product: CAWSHGREARINTEAFF.

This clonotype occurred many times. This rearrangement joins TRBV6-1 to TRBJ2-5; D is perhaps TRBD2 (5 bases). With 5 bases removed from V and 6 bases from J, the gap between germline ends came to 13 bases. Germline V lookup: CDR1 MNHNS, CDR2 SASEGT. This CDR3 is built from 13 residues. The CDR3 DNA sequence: TGTGCCAGCAGTCTCGAGAGGGTACAGACCCAGTACTTC. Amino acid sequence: CASSLERVQTQYF.

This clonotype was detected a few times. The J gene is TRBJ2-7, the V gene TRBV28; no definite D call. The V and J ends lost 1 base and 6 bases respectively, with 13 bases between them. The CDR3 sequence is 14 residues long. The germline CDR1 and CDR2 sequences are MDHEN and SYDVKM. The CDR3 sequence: CASSLFGLPSEQYF. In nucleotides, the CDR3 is TGTGCCAGCAGTTTATTCGGTCTCCCTTCCGAGCAGTACTTC.

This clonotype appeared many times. CDR3 residues: CSARRRISYGYTF. The DNA of the CDR3 is TGCAGTGCTCGGAGAAGAATAAGCTATGGCTACACCTTC. The V call is TRBV20-1, the J call TRBJ1-2; no definite D call. V was clipped by 5 bases and J by 4 bases, with 14 bases between them. This CDR3 is built from 13 residues. The germline CDR1 and CDR2 sequences are DFQATT and SNEGSKA (reference sequence).

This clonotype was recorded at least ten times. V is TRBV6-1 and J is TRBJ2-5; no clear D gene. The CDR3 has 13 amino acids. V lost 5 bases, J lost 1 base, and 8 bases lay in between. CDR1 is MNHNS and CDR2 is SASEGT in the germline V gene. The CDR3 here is CASSRVTQETQYF. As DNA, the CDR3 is TGTGCCAGCAGTCGGGTCACCCAAGAGACCCAGTACTTC.

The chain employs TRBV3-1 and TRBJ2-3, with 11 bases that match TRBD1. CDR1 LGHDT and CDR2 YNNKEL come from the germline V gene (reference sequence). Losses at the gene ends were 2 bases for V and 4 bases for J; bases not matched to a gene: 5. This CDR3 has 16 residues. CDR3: CASSQLDRGPADTQYF. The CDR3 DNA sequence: TGTGCCAGCAGCCAACTGGACAGGGGGCCCGCAGATACGCAGTATTTT.

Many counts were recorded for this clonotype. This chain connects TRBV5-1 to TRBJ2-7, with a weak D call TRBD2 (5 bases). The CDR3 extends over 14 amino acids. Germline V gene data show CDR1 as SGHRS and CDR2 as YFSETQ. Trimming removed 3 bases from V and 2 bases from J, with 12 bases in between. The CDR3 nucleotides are TGCGCCAGCAGCTGGGGAGCGGTTACCTACGAGCAGTACTTC. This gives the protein CASSWGAVTYEQYF.

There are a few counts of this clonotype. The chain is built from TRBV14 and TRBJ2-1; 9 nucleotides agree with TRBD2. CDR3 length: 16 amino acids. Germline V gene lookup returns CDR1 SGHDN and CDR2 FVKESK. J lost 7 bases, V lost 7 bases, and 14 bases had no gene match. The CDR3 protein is CASTRGSGRMGNEQFF. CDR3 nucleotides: TGTGCCAGCACCCGAGGGAGCGGGAGGATGGGAAATGAGCAGTTCTTC.